Following are 2 T cell receptor beta chains from one sample sequenced in a study of cytomegalovirus exposure and HLA in healthy donors. PCR involved 60 Vbeta and 13 Jbeta primers. The protocol was immunoSEQ multiplex PCR, while the TCRdb copy is restricted to in-frame clones and leaves out a portion. The data hold 95,000 to 150,000 clones, with 17% observed a single time. What was sequenced was PBMCs. The receptors come from a female donor in good health and CMV-seropositive.

This clone has only a few counts. The chain has TRBV10-1 and TRBJ1-6; weak D call: TRBD1 (5 bases). The length of the CDR3 is 13 residues. The V end was cut by 4 bases, the J end by 7 bases, with 8 bases between. Germline CDR1 reads WNHNN; CDR2 reads SYGVQD (reference sequence). CDR3 sequence: CASSAGNNSPLHF. The CDR3 DNA is TGCGCCAGCAGTGCAGGGAACAATTCACCCCTCCACTTT.

The chain couples TRBV10-2 to TRBJ1-3; tentative D call: TRBD1 (6 bases). With 6 bases removed from V and 4 bases from J, the gap between germline ends came to 13 bases. Germline CDR1 reads WSHSY; CDR2 reads SAAADI. The CDR3 contains 14 residues. This CDR3 is CASRETGPGNTIYF. The CDR3 nucleotides are TGCGCCAGCAGGGAAACAGGGCCGGGAAACACCATATATTTT.